This section outlines one T cell receptor beta chain sequence together with its context. J gave up 7 bases and V 1 base, and 3 bases lay outside the gene matches. The CDR3 is 14 amino acids. Per germline, CDR1 SGHVS and CDR2 FNYEAQ. This entry belongs to a study of blood T cell repertoires in COVID-19. About the study: Material from acute and convalescent COVID-19 was sourced from the United States, Italy and Spain.

The assay was immunoSEQ multiplex PCR, and TCRdb's table has in-frame clones only and misses some. Here the sample spans some 130,000 clones, 87% being singletons. The rearrangement uses TRBV7-6 and TRBJ2-1; 8 nucleotides match TRBD1. What was sequenced was peripheral blood. The clonotype originates from an older woman with acute or convalescent COVID-19. The CDR3: CASSLDQGANEQFF. Written as DNA, the CDR3 is TGTGCCAGCAGCTTAGATCAGGGGGCGAATGAGCAGTTCTTC.